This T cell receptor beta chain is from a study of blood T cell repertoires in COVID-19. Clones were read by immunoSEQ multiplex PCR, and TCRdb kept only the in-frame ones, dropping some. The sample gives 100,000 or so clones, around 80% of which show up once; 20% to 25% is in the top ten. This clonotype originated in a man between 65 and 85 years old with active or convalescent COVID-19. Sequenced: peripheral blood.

The CDR3 DNA is TGTGCCAGCAGCCGGGACTGGTCTAGCACAGATACGCAGTATTTT. This codes for CASSRDWSSTDTQYF. This chain joins TRBV11-2 and TRBJ2-3, with D perhaps TRBD2 (6 bases). CDR1 SGHAT and CDR2 FQNNGV come from the germline V gene. The CDR3 is made up of 15 amino acids. V shed 5 bases and J shed 0 bases, with 12 bases lying between them.